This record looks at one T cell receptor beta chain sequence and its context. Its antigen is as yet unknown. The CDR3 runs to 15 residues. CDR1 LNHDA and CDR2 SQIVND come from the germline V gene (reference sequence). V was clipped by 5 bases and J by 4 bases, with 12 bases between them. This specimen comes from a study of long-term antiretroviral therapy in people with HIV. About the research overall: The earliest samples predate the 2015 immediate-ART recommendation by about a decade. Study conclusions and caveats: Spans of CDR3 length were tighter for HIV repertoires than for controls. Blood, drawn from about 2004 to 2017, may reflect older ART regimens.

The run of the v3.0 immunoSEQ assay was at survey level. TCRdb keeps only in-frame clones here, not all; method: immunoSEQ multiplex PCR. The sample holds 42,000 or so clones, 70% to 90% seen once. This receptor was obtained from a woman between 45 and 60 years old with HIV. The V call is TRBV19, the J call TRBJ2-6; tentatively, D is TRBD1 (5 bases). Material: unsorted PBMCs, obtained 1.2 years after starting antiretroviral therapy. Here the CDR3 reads CASSSQGSGANVLTF. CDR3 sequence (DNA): TGTGCCAGTAGTTCCCAGGGATCCGGGGCCAACGTCCTGACTTTC.